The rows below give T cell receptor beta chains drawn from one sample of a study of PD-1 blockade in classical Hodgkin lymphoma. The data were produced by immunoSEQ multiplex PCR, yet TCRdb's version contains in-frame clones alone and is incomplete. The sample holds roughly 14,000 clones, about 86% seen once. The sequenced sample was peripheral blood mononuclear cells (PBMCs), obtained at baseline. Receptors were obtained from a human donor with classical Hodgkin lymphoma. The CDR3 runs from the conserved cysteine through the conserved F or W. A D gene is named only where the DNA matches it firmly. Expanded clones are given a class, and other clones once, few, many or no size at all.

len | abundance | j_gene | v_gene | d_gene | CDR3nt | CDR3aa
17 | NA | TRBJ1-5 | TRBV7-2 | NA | TGTGCCAGCAGCACAGAAGGTGCCGGCAGAGGTAATCAGCCCCAGCATTTT | CASSTEGAGRGNQPQHF
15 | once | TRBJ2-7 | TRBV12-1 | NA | TGTGCCAGCAGAAAACAGGGGAGGATCTCCTACGAGCAGTACTTC | CASRKQGRISYEQYF
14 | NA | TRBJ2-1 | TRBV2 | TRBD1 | TGTGCCATTTTCGGGACAGCGGATTACAATGAGCAGTTCTTC | CAIFGTADYNEQFF
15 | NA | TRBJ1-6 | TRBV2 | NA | TGTGCCAGCAGTGAAGACTTGAGACGCAATTCACCCCTCCACTTT | CASSEDLRRNSPLHF
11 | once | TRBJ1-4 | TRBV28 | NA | TGTGCCAGCAGGGAGATGACGAAACTGTTTTTT | CASREMTKLFF
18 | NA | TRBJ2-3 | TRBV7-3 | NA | TGTGCCAGCAGCTTAAATGGTCGGGCGGCTACTAGCACAGATACGCAGTATTTT | CASSLNGRAATSTDTQYF
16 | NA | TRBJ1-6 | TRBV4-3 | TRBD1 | TGCGCCAGCAGCCGAGCAAGGGGACAGTATAATTCACCCCTCCACTTT | CASSRARGQYNSPLHF
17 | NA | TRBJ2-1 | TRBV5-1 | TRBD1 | TGCGCCAGCAGCTTGTTTTCTTTCGGGACAGGGGTGGATGAGCAGTTCTTC | CASSLFSFGTGVDEQFF
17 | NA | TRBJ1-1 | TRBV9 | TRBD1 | TGTGCCAGCAGCCCCGGGACAGGGGGCCGGTCGAACACTGAAGCTTTCTTT | CASSPGTGGRSNTEAFF
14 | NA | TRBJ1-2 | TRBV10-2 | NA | TGCGCCAGCAGTGAGGGTCGGCGTAACTATGGCTACACCTTC | CASSEGRRNYGYTF
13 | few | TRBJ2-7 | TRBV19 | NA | TGTGCCAGTAGTATGCGGGGATCCTACGAGCAGTACTTC | CASSMRGSYEQYF
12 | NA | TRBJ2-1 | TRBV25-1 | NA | TGTGCCAGCAGTACCAGGGGTAATGAGCAGTTCTTC | CASSTRGNEQFF
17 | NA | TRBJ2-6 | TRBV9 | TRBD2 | TGTGCCAGCAGCGCCACTAGCGGGGGCTCTGGGGCCAACGTCCTGACTTTC | CASSATSGGSGANVLTF
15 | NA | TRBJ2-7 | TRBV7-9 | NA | TGTGCCAGCAGCAATCAACAGGGAAAGGGTTACGAGCAGTACTTC | CASSNQQGKGYEQYF
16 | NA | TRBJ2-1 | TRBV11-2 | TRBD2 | TGTGCCAGCAGCTTAAAGGGACTAGATCCCTACAATGAGCAGTTCTTC | CASSLKGLDPYNEQFF
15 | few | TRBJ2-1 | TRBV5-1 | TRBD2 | TGCGCCAGCAGCTTGCTTAGCGGGGCCTACAATGAGCAGTTCTTC | CASSLLSGAYNEQFF
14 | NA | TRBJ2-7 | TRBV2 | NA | TGTGCCAGCAGTGACAAGGGGGACGAATACGAGCAGTACTTC | CASSDKGDEYEQYF
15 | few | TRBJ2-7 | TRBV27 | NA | TGTGCCAGCGGAAGGGGCGGAAAGTTCTCCTACGAGCAGTACTTC | CASGRGGKFSYEQYF
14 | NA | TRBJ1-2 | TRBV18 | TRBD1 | TGTGCCAGCTCACCAGAAGGACAGGGGAGTGGCTACACCTTC | CASSPEGQGSGYTF
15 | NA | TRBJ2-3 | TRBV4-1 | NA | TGCGCCAGCAGACAGGTTCCCTCTAGCACAGATACGCAGTATTTT | CASRQVPSSTDTQYF
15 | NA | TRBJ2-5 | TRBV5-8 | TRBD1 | TGTGCCAGCAGCATCGGGACAGGGGGCCAAGAGACCCAGTACTTC | CASSIGTGGQETQYF
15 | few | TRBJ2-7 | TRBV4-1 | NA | TGCGCCAGCAGACAGAGAAGGGACGGCCCCTACGAGCAGTACTTC | CASRQRRDGPYEQYF
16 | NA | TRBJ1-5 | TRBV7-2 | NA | TGTGCCAGCAGCTTAGGCCGGGGGCTAAGCAATCAGCCCCAGCATTTT | CASSLGRGLSNQPQHF
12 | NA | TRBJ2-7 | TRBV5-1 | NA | TGCGCCAGCAGCGGGGACCCCTACGAGCAGTACTTC | CASSGDPYEQYF
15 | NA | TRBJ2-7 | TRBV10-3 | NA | TGTGCCATCAGCCCCCTTGGGGACGGCCGATACGAGCAGTACTTC | CAISPLGDGRYEQYF
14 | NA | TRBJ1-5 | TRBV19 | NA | TGTGCCAGTAGTATCCGGGACAGCAATCAGCCCCAGCATTTT | CASSIRDSNQPQHF
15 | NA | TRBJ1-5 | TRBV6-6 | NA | TGTGCCAGCAGTTACCTGGGACACCCCAATCAGCCCCAGCATTTT | CASSYLGHPNQPQHF
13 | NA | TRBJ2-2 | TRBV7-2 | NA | TGTGCCAGCAGCCCCCCGGACGCCGGGGAGCTGTTTTTT | CASSPPDAGELFF
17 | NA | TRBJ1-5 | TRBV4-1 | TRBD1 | TGCGCCAGCAGCCATCCTTCTGGACAGGGGAGCAATCAGCCCCAGCATTTT | CASSHPSGQGSNQPQHF
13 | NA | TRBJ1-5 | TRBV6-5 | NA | TGTGCCAGCAGTTCCGACTGGGTCCAGCCCCAGCATTTT | CASSSDWVQPQHF
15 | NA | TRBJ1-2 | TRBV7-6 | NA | TGTGCCAGCAGCTGGGGACCGGGTGATGTGTATGGCTACACCTTC | CASSWGPGDVYGYTF
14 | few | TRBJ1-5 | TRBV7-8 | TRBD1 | TGTGCCAGCAGCCCGACAGGGGACAATCAGCCCCAGCATTTT | CASSPTGDNQPQHF
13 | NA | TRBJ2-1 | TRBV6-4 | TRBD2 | TGTGCCAGCAGTGACACCAAGCGGGGGGCTCGGTTCTTC | CASSDTKRGARFF
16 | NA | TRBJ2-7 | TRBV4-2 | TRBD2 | TGTGCCAGCAGCCAAGACCGGAGCGGGAGGGCCCGGGAGCAGTACTTC | CASSQDRSGRAREQYF
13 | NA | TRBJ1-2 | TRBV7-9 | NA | TGTGCCAGCAGCTTGGTGGGGAACTATGGCTACACCTTC | CASSLVGNYGYTF
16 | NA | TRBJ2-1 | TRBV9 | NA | TGTGCCAGCAGCGTAGGATCTAGCAGCTCCTACAATGAGCAGTTCTTC | CASSVGSSSSYNEQFF
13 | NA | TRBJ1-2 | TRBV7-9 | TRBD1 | TGTGCCAGCAGCCTGGGACAGTCACGTGGCTACACCTTC | CASSLGQSRGYTF
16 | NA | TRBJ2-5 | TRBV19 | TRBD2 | TGTGCCAGTAGTGCCGGTGGCGGGGGAGGGAAGAAGACCCAGTACTTC | CASSAGGGGGKKTQYF
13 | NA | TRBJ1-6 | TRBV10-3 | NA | TGTGCCATCAGATACGACGACGGATCACCCCTCCACTTT | CAIRYDDGSPLHF
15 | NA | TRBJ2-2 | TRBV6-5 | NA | TGTGCCAGCAGTTACGCGGGGCGACCCACCGGGGAGCTGTTTTTT | CASSYAGRPTGELFF
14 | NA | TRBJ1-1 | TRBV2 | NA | TGTGCCAGCAAGGGTTCAGGTCCTGGGACTGAAGCTTTCTTT | CASKGSGPGTEAFF
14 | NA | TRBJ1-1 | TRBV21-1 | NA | TGTGCCAGCAGCAAAATGGGCAGGGACACTGAAGCTTTCTTT | CASSKMGRDTEAFF
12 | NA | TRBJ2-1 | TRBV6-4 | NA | TGTGCCAGCAGTGACTCCTACAATGAGCAGTTCTTC | CASSDSYNEQFF
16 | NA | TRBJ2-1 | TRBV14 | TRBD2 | TGTGCCAGCAGCCCCCTAGGGCTAGCGGTTTACAATGAGCAGTTCTTC | CASSPLGLAVYNEQFF
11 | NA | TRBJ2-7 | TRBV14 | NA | TGTGCCAGCAGCACAGGTTTCGAGCAGTACTTC | CASSTGFEQYF
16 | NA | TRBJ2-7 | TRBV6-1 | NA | TGTGCCAGCAGTGAAATTGTAGGGGCAGCCACGTACGAGCAGTACTTC | CASSEIVGAATYEQYF
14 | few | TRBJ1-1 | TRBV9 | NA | TGTGCCAGCAGCGTAGATGGAGGTAGCACTGAAGCTTTCTTT | CASSVDGGSTEAFF
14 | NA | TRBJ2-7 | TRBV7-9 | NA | TGTGCCAGCAGCTTACAGGTAGGGCCCTACGAGCAGTACTTC | CASSLQVGPYEQYF
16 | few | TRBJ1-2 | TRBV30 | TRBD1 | TGTGCCTGGTTCCGGGACAGGGGACGTTCTAACTATGGCTACACCTTC | CAWFRDRGRSNYGYTF
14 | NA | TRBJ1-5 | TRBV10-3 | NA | TGTGCCATCAGCCCATTGGGGGAGAATCAGCCCCAGCATTTT | CAISPLGENQPQHF
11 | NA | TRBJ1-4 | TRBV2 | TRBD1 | TGTGCCAGCGGGGACAGGCAAAAACTGTTTTTT | CASGDRQKLFF
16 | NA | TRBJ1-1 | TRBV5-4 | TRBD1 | TGTGCCAGCAGCTTGGCGGGGCAGGGGGCGGTCACTGAAGCTTTCTTT | CASSLAGQGAVTEAFF
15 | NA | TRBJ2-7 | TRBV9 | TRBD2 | TGTGCCAGCAGCGCTGGACTAGCGGGAGGGCACGAGCAGTACTTC | CASSAGLAGGHEQYF
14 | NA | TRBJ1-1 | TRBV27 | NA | TGTGCCAGCAGTTTTGGCAGATTAAACACTGAAGCTTTCTTT | CASSFGRLNTEAFF
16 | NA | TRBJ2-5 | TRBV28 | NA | TGTGCCAGCAGTTTACTTGGACAAGGGGGCCAAGAGACCCAGTACTTC | CASSLLGQGGQETQYF
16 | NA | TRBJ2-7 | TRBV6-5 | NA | TGTGCCAGCAGTTACATGGGAACAGGGAACTCCTACGAGCAGTACTTC | CASSYMGTGNSYEQYF
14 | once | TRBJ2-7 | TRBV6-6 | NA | TGTGCCAGCAGTTACTTGGGGACCAACTACGAGCAGTACTTC | CASSYLGTNYEQYF
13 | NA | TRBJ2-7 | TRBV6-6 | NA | TGTGCCAGCAGTTACTCGAAAGGTTCCGAGCAGTACTTC | CASSYSKGSEQYF
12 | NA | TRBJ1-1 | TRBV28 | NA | TGTGCCAGCAAGACCATGCGCACTGAAGCTTTCTTT | CASKTMRTEAFF
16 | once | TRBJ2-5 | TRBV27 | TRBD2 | TGTGCCAGCAGTAAACGGGGAGCGGGGAGCGGGGAGACCCAGTACTTC | CASSKRGAGSGETQYF